These T cell receptor beta chains were read from a single sample in a study of blood T cells in healthy people across ages. MiXCR, applied by TCRdb to the 5' RACE reads, yields one record per CDR3 protein. This table holds hundreds of thousands of distinct CDR3 sequences, roughly 25% found once. These data were also filed under a second study, of T cells of mothers and their children.

Source material: blood. These receptors were taken from a boy between 10 and 17 years old in good health. CDR3s include the opening cysteine and the closing phenylalanine or tryptophan. D genes are given only for firm matches. The size entry is marked missing in some rows and otherwise reads once, few, many or a size class.

clone_size: NA
v_call: TRBV7-9
j_call: TRBJ2-1
d_call: TRBD2
cdr3_aa: CASSSRWGGGNEQFF
cdr3_nt: TGTGCCAGCAGCTCAAGATGGGGCGGGGGCAATGAGCAGTTCTTC

clone_size: NA
v_call: TRBV11-3
j_call: TRBJ1-1
d_call: TRBD1
cdr3_aa: CASSFLGQDTEAFF
cdr3_nt: TGTGCCAGCAGCTTCCTCGGACAGGACACTGAAGCTTTCTTT

clone_size: NA
v_call: TRBV5-1
j_call: TRBJ2-1
d_call: NA
cdr3_aa: CASSLGRTNEQFF
cdr3_nt: TGCGCCAGCAGCTTGGGCAGAACCAATGAGCAGTTCTTC

clone_size: NA
v_call: TRBV20-1
j_call: TRBJ2-1
d_call: NA
cdr3_aa: CSAVRDSGDEQFF
cdr3_nt: TGCAGTGCTGTCCGGGACTCGGGCGATGAGCAGTTCTTC

clone_size: few
v_call: TRBV12-3/TRBV12-4
j_call: TRBJ2-7
d_call: NA
cdr3_aa: CASNPGGPVYEQYF
cdr3_nt: TGTGCCAGCAATCCAGGGGGGCCGGTATACGAGCAGTACTTC

clone_size: few
v_call: TRBV28
j_call: TRBJ2-5
d_call: NA
cdr3_aa: CASSFMRVRQETQYF
cdr3_nt: TGTGCCAGCAGCTTCATGAGGGTGCGGCAAGAGACCCAGTACTTC

clone_size: NA
v_call: TRBV29-1
j_call: TRBJ2-6
d_call: TRBD2
cdr3_aa: CSVVSGRSLGANVLTF
cdr3_nt: TGCAGCGTTGTCAGCGGGAGGTCCCTCGGGGCCAACGTCCTGACTTTC

clone_size: NA
v_call: TRBV29-1
j_call: TRBJ2-1
d_call: NA
cdr3_aa: CSVEGWDCDGQFF
cdr3_nt: TGCAGCGTCGAAGGTTGGGATTGCGATGGGCAGTTCTTC

clone_size: few
v_call: TRBV12-3/TRBV12-4
j_call: TRBJ1-2
d_call: NA
cdr3_aa: CASSLEGRGGYTF
cdr3_nt: TGTGCCAGCAGTTTAGAGGGGCGCGGTGGCTACACCTTC

clone_size: NA
v_call: TRBV29-1
j_call: TRBJ2-4
d_call: TRBD2
cdr3_aa: CSVDGPSGMENIQYF
cdr3_nt: TGCAGCGTTGACGGGCCTAGCGGGATGGAAAACATTCAGTACTTC

clone_size: few
v_call: TRBV6-5
j_call: TRBJ1-4
d_call: NA
cdr3_aa: CASSYSSGNEKLFF
cdr3_nt: TGTGCCAGCAGTTACTCGTCAGGGAATGAAAAACTGTTTTTT

clone_size: NA
v_call: TRBV7-2
j_call: TRBJ1-2
d_call: NA
cdr3_aa: CASSSSLVGADYGYTF
cdr3_nt: TGTGCCAGCAGCTCCTCCCTCGTAGGGGCTGACTATGGCTACACCTTC

clone_size: few
v_call: TRBV6-6
j_call: TRBJ2-3
d_call: NA
cdr3_aa: CASSYTRGGGTDTQYF
cdr3_nt: TGTGCCAGCAGTTACACCCGCGGGGGCGGGACAGATACGCAGTATTTT

clone_size: NA
v_call: TRBV20-1
j_call: TRBJ2-2
d_call: TRBD2
cdr3_aa: CSAVSLGGTSGTAAGELFF
cdr3_nt: TGCAGTGCAGTTAGCTTAGGGGGGACTAGCGGGACGGCCGCCGGGGAGCTGTTTTTT

clone_size: NA
v_call: TRBV9
j_call: TRBJ1-1
d_call: NA
cdr3_aa: CASSVKGLNTEAFF
cdr3_nt: TGTGCCAGCAGCGTAAAGGGTCTGAACACTGAAGCTTTCTTT

clone_size: few
v_call: TRBV3-1
j_call: TRBJ2-7
d_call: NA
cdr3_aa: CASSQGLGEQYF
cdr3_nt: TGTGCCAGCAGCCAAGGTTTGGGCGAGCAGTACTTC

clone_size: once
v_call: TRBV10-3
j_call: TRBJ1-2
d_call: NA
cdr3_aa: CAISSAEAGYTF
cdr3_nt: TGTGCCATCAGTTCGGCTGAGGCTGGCTACACCTTC

clone_size: NA
v_call: TRBV18
j_call: TRBJ2-7
d_call: NA
cdr3_aa: CASSREESYEQYF
cdr3_nt: TGTGCCAGCTCACGAGAGGAGTCCTACGAGCAGTACTTC

clone_size: NA
v_call: TRBV29-1
j_call: TRBJ2-7
d_call: NA
cdr3_aa: CSVDAGAYEQYF
cdr3_nt: TGCAGCGTTGACGCAGGGGCGTACGAGCAGTACTTC

clone_size: few
v_call: TRBV21-1
j_call: TRBJ1-2
d_call: NA
cdr3_aa: CASIPYGYTF
cdr3_nt: TGTGCCAGCATTCCCTATGGCTACACCTTC

clone_size: NA
v_call: TRBV3-1
j_call: TRBJ1-1
d_call: NA
cdr3_aa: CASSPHLGTTEAFF
cdr3_nt: TGTGCCAGCAGCCCCCATCTTGGTACCACTGAAGCTTTCTTT

clone_size: NA
v_call: TRBV28
j_call: TRBJ2-7
d_call: NA
cdr3_aa: CASSLISLGRGFTYEQYF
cdr3_nt: TGTGCCAGCAGTCTAATCTCCCTGGGGCGGGGATTCACCTACGAGCAGTACTTC

clone_size: NA
v_call: TRBV28
j_call: TRBJ2-5
d_call: NA
cdr3_aa: CASSWSAAQETQYF
cdr3_nt: TGTGCCAGCAGTTGGTCGGCAGCACAAGAGACCCAGTACTTC

clone_size: NA
v_call: TRBV6-1
j_call: TRBJ1-4
d_call: TRBD1
cdr3_aa: CASSPRTGETGEKLFF
cdr3_nt: TGTGCCAGCAGTCCCAGGACAGGGGAGACTGGTGAAAAACTGTTTTTT

clone_size: few
v_call: TRBV7-2
j_call: TRBJ1-5
d_call: NA
cdr3_aa: CASSPGSSVDNQPQHF
cdr3_nt: TGTGCCAGCAGCCCCGGGAGTTCTGTAGACAATCAGCCCCAGCATTTT

clone_size: NA
v_call: TRBV15
j_call: TRBJ2-1
d_call: TRBD2
cdr3_aa: CATSRDRQAGVANEQFF
cdr3_nt: TGTGCCACCAGCAGAGATAGGCAGGCGGGAGTGGCAAATGAGCAGTTCTTC

clone_size: many
v_call: TRBV28
j_call: TRBJ2-1
d_call: TRBD2
cdr3_aa: CASSGLAGYNEQFF
cdr3_nt: TGTGCCAGCAGTGGACTAGCGGGTTACAATGAGCAGTTCTTC

clone_size: few
v_call: TRBV5-1
j_call: TRBJ2-3
d_call: NA
cdr3_aa: CASRFDSVTDTQYF
cdr3_nt: TGCGCCAGCAGATTTGATAGTGTCACAGATACGCAGTATTTT

clone_size: few
v_call: TRBV7-9
j_call: TRBJ2-3
d_call: NA
cdr3_aa: CASSPGQGTGDTQYF
cdr3_nt: TGTGCCAGCAGCCCCGGGCAGGGGACGGGAGATACGCAGTATTTT

clone_size: NA
v_call: TRBV2
j_call: TRBJ1-4
d_call: NA
cdr3_aa: CASSPGVNEKLFF
cdr3_nt: TGTGCCAGCAGTCCCGGGGTTAATGAAAAACTGTTTTTT

clone_size: few
v_call: TRBV7-9
j_call: TRBJ2-7
d_call: NA
cdr3_aa: CAEGRHSYEQYF
cdr3_nt: TGTGCCGAGGGCAGGCACTCCTACGAGCAGTACTTC

clone_size: NA
v_call: TRBV29-1
j_call: TRBJ2-5
d_call: NA
cdr3_aa: CSGLQASRVTQYF
cdr3_nt: TGCAGCGGCCTTCAGGCATCAAGAGTGACCCAGTACTTC

clone_size: few
v_call: TRBV5-1
j_call: TRBJ1-5
d_call: NA
cdr3_aa: CASSPGQTNQPQHF
cdr3_nt: TGCGCCAGCAGCCCGGGCCAGACCAATCAGCCCCAGCATTTT

clone_size: few
v_call: TRBV7-9
j_call: TRBJ2-7
d_call: NA
cdr3_aa: CASSRVDYEQYF
cdr3_nt: TGTGCCAGCAGCCGAGTAGATTACGAGCAGTACTTC

clone_size: NA
v_call: TRBV2
j_call: TRBJ2-1
d_call: NA
cdr3_aa: CASSSEASEQFF
cdr3_nt: TGTGCCAGCAGTTCCGAGGCTAGTGAGCAGTTCTTC

clone_size: few
v_call: TRBV6-2/TRBV6-3
j_call: TRBJ1-1
d_call: NA
cdr3_aa: CASSLRDYTEAFF
cdr3_nt: TGTGCCAGCAGTTTGAGGGATTACACTGAAGCTTTCTTT

clone_size: NA
v_call: TRBV3-1
j_call: TRBJ1-2
d_call: NA
cdr3_aa: CASSQEGVHGYTF
cdr3_nt: TGTGCCAGCAGCCAAGAAGGGGTACATGGCTACACCTTC

clone_size: NA
v_call: TRBV28
j_call: TRBJ2-5
d_call: TRBD1
cdr3_aa: CASSTGEVGETQYF
cdr3_nt: TGTGCCAGCAGTACAGGGGAAGTTGGAGAGACCCAGTACTTC

clone_size: NA
v_call: TRBV27
j_call: TRBJ2-7
d_call: NA
cdr3_aa: CASSSPQGGYYEQYF
cdr3_nt: TGTGCCAGCAGTTCCCCCCAGGGGGGCTACTACGAGCAGTACTTC

clone_size: few
v_call: TRBV9
j_call: TRBJ2-1
d_call: NA
cdr3_aa: CASNGGTYNEQFF
cdr3_nt: TGTGCCAGCAACGGCGGGACCTACAATGAGCAGTTCTTC

clone_size: NA
v_call: TRBV20-1
j_call: TRBJ2-2
d_call: NA
cdr3_aa: CSARVLGTGELFF
cdr3_nt: TGCAGTGCTAGAGTTCTGGGAACCGGGGAGCTGTTTTTT

clone_size: few
v_call: TRBV9
j_call: TRBJ2-7
d_call: NA
cdr3_aa: CASSVADGLSYEQYF
cdr3_nt: TGTGCCAGCAGCGTAGCGGACGGGCTATCCTACGAGCAGTACTTC

clone_size: few
v_call: TRBV29-1
j_call: TRBJ1-1
d_call: NA
cdr3_aa: CSGRTSRPEAFF
cdr3_nt: TGCAGCGGCCGGACATCGCGTCCTGAAGCTTTCTTT

clone_size: NA
v_call: TRBV27
j_call: TRBJ2-7
d_call: NA
cdr3_aa: CASSLYKGISYEQYF
cdr3_nt: TGTGCCAGCAGTTTATATAAGGGGATATCCTACGAGCAGTACTTC

clone_size: NA
v_call: TRBV29-1
j_call: TRBJ2-1
d_call: TRBD1
cdr3_aa: CSVDGIEGANEQFF
cdr3_nt: TGCAGCGTTGATGGTATCGAGGGGGCAAATGAGCAGTTCTTC

clone_size: few
v_call: TRBV10-3
j_call: TRBJ2-7
d_call: TRBD2
cdr3_aa: CAISETGTSGSYEQYF
cdr3_nt: TGTGCCATCAGTGAAACCGGGACTAGCGGATCCTACGAGCAGTACTTC

clone_size: NA
v_call: TRBV4-2
j_call: TRBJ2-7
d_call: NA
cdr3_aa: CASSQEEGAANYEQYF
cdr3_nt: TGTGCCAGCAGCCAAGAGGAAGGGGCCGCAAACTACGAGCAGTACTTC

clone_size: NA
v_call: TRBV3-1
j_call: TRBJ2-3
d_call: NA
cdr3_aa: CASSQGRAAGTQYF
cdr3_nt: TGTGCCAGCAGCCAAGGGAGGGCAGCAGGTACGCAGTATTTT

clone_size: NA
v_call: TRBV29-1
j_call: TRBJ1-2
d_call: NA
cdr3_aa: CSVVGPGEYGYTF
cdr3_nt: TGCAGCGTTGTAGGGCCAGGGGAATATGGCTACACCTTC

clone_size: NA
v_call: TRBV11-2
j_call: TRBJ2-1
d_call: TRBD2
cdr3_aa: CASSLGAGWSGNYNEQFF
cdr3_nt: TGTGCCAGCAGCTTAGGCGCGGGTTGGAGCGGGAATTACAATGAGCAGTTCTTC

clone_size: few
v_call: TRBV20-1
j_call: TRBJ1-3
d_call: TRBD1
cdr3_aa: CSARDRTGTGNTIYF
cdr3_nt: TGCAGTGCTAGAGATCGGACAGGGACTGGAAACACCATATATTTT

clone_size: NA
v_call: TRBV29-1
j_call: TRBJ2-7
d_call: NA
cdr3_aa: CSVETGSTYEQYF
cdr3_nt: TGCAGCGTTGAAACAGGGTCTACCTACGAGCAGTACTTC

clone_size: NA
v_call: TRBV5-1
j_call: TRBJ2-7
d_call: NA
cdr3_aa: CASSFDRQSLTYEQYF
cdr3_nt: TGCGCCAGCAGCTTCGATCGGCAGAGCTTAACCTACGAGCAGTACTTC

clone_size: NA
v_call: TRBV6-2/TRBV6-3
j_call: TRBJ2-7
d_call: NA
cdr3_aa: CASSYGRLIYEQYF
cdr3_nt: TGTGCCAGCAGTTACGGCAGGTTAATTTACGAGCAGTACTTC

clone_size: NA
v_call: TRBV12-3/TRBV12-4
j_call: TRBJ1-2
d_call: NA
cdr3_aa: CASSFGTDYGYTF
cdr3_nt: TGTGCCAGCAGTTTCGGGACTGACTATGGCTACACCTTC

clone_size: many
v_call: TRBV12-3/TRBV12-4
j_call: TRBJ2-5
d_call: NA
cdr3_aa: CASSPGALQETQYF
cdr3_nt: TGTGCCAGCAGCCCAGGGGCCCTCCAAGAGACCCAGTACTTC

clone_size: NA
v_call: TRBV27
j_call: TRBJ1-2
d_call: NA
cdr3_aa: CASPAPRNRQLNYGYTF
cdr3_nt: TGTGCCAGCCCCGCCCCAAGGAACAGGCAACTGAACTATGGCTACACCTTC

clone_size: NA
v_call: TRBV10-3
j_call: TRBJ2-5
d_call: TRBD1
cdr3_aa: CAISEVRGRETQYF
cdr3_nt: TGTGCCATCAGTGAAGTAAGGGGGCGAGAGACCCAGTACTTC

clone_size: NA
v_call: TRBV11-2
j_call: TRBJ2-2
d_call: NA
cdr3_aa: CASHYTGRRELFF
cdr3_nt: TGTGCCAGCCACTACACGGGGCGACGGGAGCTGTTTTTT